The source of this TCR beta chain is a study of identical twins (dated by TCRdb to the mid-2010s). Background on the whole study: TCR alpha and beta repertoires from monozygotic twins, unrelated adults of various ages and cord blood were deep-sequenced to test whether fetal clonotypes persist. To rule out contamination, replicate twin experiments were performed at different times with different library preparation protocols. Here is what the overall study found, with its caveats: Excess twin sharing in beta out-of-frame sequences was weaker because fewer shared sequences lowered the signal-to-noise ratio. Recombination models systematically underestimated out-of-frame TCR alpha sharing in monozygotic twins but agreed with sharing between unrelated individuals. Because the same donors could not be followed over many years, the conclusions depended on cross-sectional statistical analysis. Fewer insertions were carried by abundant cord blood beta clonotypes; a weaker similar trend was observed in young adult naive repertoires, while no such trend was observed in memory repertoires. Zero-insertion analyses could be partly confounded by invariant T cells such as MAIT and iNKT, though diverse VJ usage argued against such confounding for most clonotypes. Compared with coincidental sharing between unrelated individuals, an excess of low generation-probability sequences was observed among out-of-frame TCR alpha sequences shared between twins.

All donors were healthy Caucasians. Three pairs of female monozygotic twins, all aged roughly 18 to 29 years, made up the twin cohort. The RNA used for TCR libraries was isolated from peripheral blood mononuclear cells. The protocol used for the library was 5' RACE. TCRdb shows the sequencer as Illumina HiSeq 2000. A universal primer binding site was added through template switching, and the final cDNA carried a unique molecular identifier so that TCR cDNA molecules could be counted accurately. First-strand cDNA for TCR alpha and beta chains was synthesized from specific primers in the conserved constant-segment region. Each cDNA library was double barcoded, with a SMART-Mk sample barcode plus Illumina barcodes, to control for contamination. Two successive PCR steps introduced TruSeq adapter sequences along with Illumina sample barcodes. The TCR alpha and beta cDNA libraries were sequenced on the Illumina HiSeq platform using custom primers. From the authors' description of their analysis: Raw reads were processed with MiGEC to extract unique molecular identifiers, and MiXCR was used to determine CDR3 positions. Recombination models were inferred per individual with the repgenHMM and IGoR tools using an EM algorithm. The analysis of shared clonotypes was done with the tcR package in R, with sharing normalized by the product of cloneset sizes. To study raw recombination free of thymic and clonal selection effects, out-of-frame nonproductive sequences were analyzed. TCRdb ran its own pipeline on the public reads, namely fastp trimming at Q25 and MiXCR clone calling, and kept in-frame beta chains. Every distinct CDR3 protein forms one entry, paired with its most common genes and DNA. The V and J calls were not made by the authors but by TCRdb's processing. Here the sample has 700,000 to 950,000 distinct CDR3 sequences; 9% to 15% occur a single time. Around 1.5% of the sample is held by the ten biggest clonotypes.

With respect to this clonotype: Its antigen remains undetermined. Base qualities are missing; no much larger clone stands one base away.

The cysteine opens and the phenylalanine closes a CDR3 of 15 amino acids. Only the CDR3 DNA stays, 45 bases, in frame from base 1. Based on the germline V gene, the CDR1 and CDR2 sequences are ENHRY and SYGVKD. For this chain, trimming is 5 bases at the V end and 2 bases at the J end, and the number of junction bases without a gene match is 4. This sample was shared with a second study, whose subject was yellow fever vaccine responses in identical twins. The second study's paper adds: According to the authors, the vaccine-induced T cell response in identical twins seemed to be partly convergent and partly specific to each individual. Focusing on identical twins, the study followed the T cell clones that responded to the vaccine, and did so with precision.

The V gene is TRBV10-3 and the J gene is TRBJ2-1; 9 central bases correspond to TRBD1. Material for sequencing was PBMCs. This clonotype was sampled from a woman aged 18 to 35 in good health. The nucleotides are TGTGCCATCAGTTTCGACAGGGGGGCCTACAATGAGCAGTTCTTC. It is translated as CAISFDRGAYNEQFF.